This record covers a single T cell receptor (beta chain). Trimming took 3 bases from V and 5 from J, leaving 16 bases between them. The germline V gene encodes CDR1 MNHNS and CDR2 SASEGT. CDR3 length: 15 residues. Patients in Seattle were enrolled during active infection, then followed longitudinally. Original methodology: Reference gene primer amplification in the assay estimated nucleated cell counts. Produced via immunoSEQ multiplex PCR; TCRdb's table is partial and in-frame only. The V and J calls and clone size come from that table; D and trimming were worked out from the DNA. The repertoire holds roughly 250,000 clones, more than 85% seen once, with approximately 2.6% in the top ten. This record comes from a study of blood T cell repertoires in COVID-19. Study-level information: Samples taken during acute and convalescent COVID-19 were collected in the United States, Italy and Spain. Sources were T cells, B-cell-depleted T cells, or PBMCs; the material itself was cDNA or gDNA.

Sequencing input: peripheral blood. The chain couples TRBV6-1 to TRBJ2-5; the D gene is possibly TRBD2 (6 bases). The sequence was obtained from a young adult with COVID-19, enrolled during active disease. The CDR3 DNA reads as TGTGCCAGCAGTGACGGGACTCCGCTTCTGGAGACCCAGTACTTC. As protein: CASSDGTPLLETQYF.